One sample yielded the 17 T cell receptor beta chains listed below, sequenced in a study of cytomegalovirus exposure and HLA in healthy donors (dated by TCRdb to the late 2010s). Receptors were amplified or captured by the immunoSEQ multiplex PCR assay. The multiplex PCR relied on a mix of 60 forward primers for TCR Vbeta segments and 13 reverse primers for TCR Jbeta segments. What TCRdb holds here is the immuneACCESS table cut down to in-frame rearrangements. Part of the clones is not present; checked against another copy, under half of the missing clones reflect an unresolved V gene, and the others are unexplained. Here the sample has fewer than 200,000 clones; around 80% occur a single time. The ten top clones hold less than 1% of the sample. Sequencing was performed on PBMCs. All receptors come from a female donor in good health and CMV-seronegative.

The V call is TRBV10-3, the J call TRBJ2-2; D is possibly TRBD2 (5 bases). This CDR3 contains 14 residues. Trimming stripped 0 bases from V and 6 bases from J, with 8 bases between. CDR1 ENHRY and CDR2 SYGVKD come from the germline V gene. CDR3 DNA sequence: TGTGCCATCAGTGAGTCGGGGAGTTCCGGGGAGCTGTTTTTT. Encoded protein: CAISESGSSGELFF.

The V gene is TRBV7-2, the J gene TRBJ2-5; 10 nucleotides align to TRBD2. The germline V gene encodes CDR1 SGHTA and CDR2 FQGNSA. The CDR3 length is 17 residues. V trimming: 1 base; J trimming: 4 bases; junction bases outside the gene matches: 9. CDR3 DNA sequence: TGTGCCAGCAGCTTAGAGGGAGCGGGAGGGCCGGGAGAGACCCAGTACTTC. Translation gives CASSLEGAGGPGETQYF.

The chain is built from TRBV11-2 and TRBJ1-1; D may be TRBD1 (5 bases). CDR1 is SGHAT, CDR2 FQNNGV, per germline. The CDR3 spans 17 residues. V was shortened by 2 bases and J by 1 base, with 17 bases between the two germline ends. CDR3 coding DNA: TGTGCCAGCAGCTTATTGGTGGGGCCCCAGCGGAACACTGAAGCTTTCTTT. Translating gives CASSLLVGPQRNTEAFF.

The CDR3 DNA reads as TGTGCCTGGAGGACACAGGGGACCTACGAGCAGTACTTC. This codes for CAWRTQGTYEQYF. The J gene is TRBJ2-7, the V gene TRBV30, with 7 bases that match TRBD1. Trimming took 3 bases from V and 2 from J; bases not matched to a gene: 4. The CDR3 runs to 13 residues. Germline V gene lookup returns CDR1 GTSNPN and CDR2 SVGIG (reference sequence).

The V and J genes are TRBV4-3 and TRBJ2-2; no reliable D call. V lost 3 bases, J lost 1 base, and 18 bases lay in between. Per germline, CDR1 LGHNA and CDR2 YSLEER. This CDR3 contains 18 residues. The CDR3 region has the DNA TGCGCCAGCAGCCATGTTAGCCACGGAGACTTGAACACCGGGGAGCTGTTTTTT. This sequence encodes CASSHVSHGDLNTGELFF.

V usage is TRBV4-2 and J usage is TRBJ1-5, with 7 positions matching TRBD1. V shed 3 bases and J 4 bases; nucleotides not matched to a gene: 6. Germline V gene lookup returns CDR1 LGHNA and CDR2 YNFKEQ. The CDR3 spans 15 residues. The CDR3 reads CASSHAGTENQPQHF. The CDR3 nucleotides read TGTGCCAGCAGCCACGCCGGGACAGAGAATCAGCCCCAGCATTTT.

This chain joins TRBV2 and TRBJ1-5, with a tentative D call TRBD1 (5 bases). From germline, CDR1 is SNHLY and CDR2 FYNNEI. The CDR3 has 12 residues. The V end was cut by 7 bases, the J end by 1 base, with 5 bases between. CDR3 residues: CASTGSNQPQHF. CDR3 sequence (DNA): TGTGCCAGCACAGGGAGCAATCAGCCCCAGCATTTT.

V gene TRBV27 combines with J gene TRBJ1-1; weak D call: TRBD1 (5 bases). Germline V gene lookup returns CDR1 MNHEY and CDR2 SMNVEV (reference sequence). Trimming left V 6 bases short and J 4 bases short, with 12 bases between. The CDR3 has 13 residues. DNA of the CDR3: TGTGCCAGCAGGTACCAGGGATTCACTGAAGCTTTCTTT. This sequence encodes CASRYQGFTEAFF.

The count of this clone is one. The chain uses TRBV7-2 and TRBJ2-7, with 8 positions matching TRBD2. V shed 0 bases, J shed 3 bases, and the junction held 7 bases outside the gene matches. From germline, CDR1 is SGHTA and CDR2 FQGNSA. The CDR3 contains 16 residues. CDR3 in DNA: TGTGCCAGCAGCTTAGCGGCTAGCGGGTTCTACTACGAGCAGTACTTC. Encoded protein: CASSLAASGFYYEQYF.

As DNA, the CDR3 is TGTGCCAGCAGTTTAAATATTAACAGGGGGCGGGAGCAGTACTTC. It encodes CASSLNINRGREQYF. The V call is TRBV28, the J call TRBJ2-7; 9 bases map to TRBD1. Per germline, CDR1 MDHEN and CDR2 SYDVKM. This CDR3 is built from 15 residues. V shed 2 bases, J shed 7 bases, and the junction held 9 bases outside the gene matches.

The chain is built from TRBV12-5 and TRBJ2-2; no definite D call. CDR1 LGHNT and CDR2 FRNRAP come from the germline V gene. CDR3 length equals 17 residues. Trimming removed 4 bases from V and 5 bases from J, with 20 bases in between. The CDR3 region is CASGSLLTPHGTGELFF. DNA for the CDR3: TGTGCTAGTGGTTCTCTCTTAACTCCTCATGGTACCGGGGAGCTGTTTTTT.

About this clone: Germline and junction disagree at one end, which may indicate a read error. The rearrangement joins TRBV7-9 to TRBJ2-5; D is uncertain. This CDR3 contains 11 residues. The germline CDR1 and CDR2 sequences are SEHNR and FQNEAQ (reference sequence). The CDR3, as DNA: TGTGCCAGCAGCTTAGAAATCTCGCAGGACTTC. Protein: CASSLEISQDF.

CDR3 bases: TGTGCCAGCAACAGGGACGGCCTAATCTCTGGAAACACCATATATTTT. It yields the protein CASNRDGLISGNTIYF. The chain links TRBV9 to TRBJ1-3; possibly TRBD1 for D (6 bases). Germline CDR1 SGDLS, CDR2 YYNGEE. V lost 6 bases and J 0 bases, leaving 16 bases between the germline ends. The CDR3 loop spans 16 amino acids.

The chain carries TRBV30 and TRBJ2-3; possibly TRBD2 for D (5 bases). Germline CDR1 reads GTSNPN; CDR2 reads SVGIG (reference sequence). Trimming stripped 2 bases from V and 2 bases from J, with 17 bases between. CDR3 length: 16 amino acids. The CDR3 DNA reads as TGTGCCTGGAGTCTCCGGGGTGGAGGAATCACAGATACGCAGTATTTT. The encoded protein is CAWSLRGGGITDTQYF.

This clone was counted between two and nine times. The chain combines TRBV4-3 with TRBJ1-2; TRBD1 matches 7 bases. This CDR3 spans 16 amino acids. Germline CDR1 reads LGHNA; CDR2 reads YSLEER. Trimming removed 0 bases from V and 2 bases from J; junction bases left unmatched: 6. This CDR3 reads CASSQDYKGANYGYTF. For the CDR3, the DNA is TGCGCCAGCAGCCAAGATTATAAGGGGGCGAACTATGGCTACACCTTC.

DNA for the CDR3: TGTGCCAGCAGACCGACAGGGTTTGATTATGGCTACACCTTC. Translated: CASRPTGFDYGYTF. This chain joins TRBV28 and TRBJ1-2; 7 nucleotides match TRBD1. With V trimmed by 6 bases and J by 5 bases, 9 bases remained unmatched. The germline CDR1 and CDR2 sequences are MDHEN and SYDVKM. The CDR3 loop spans 14 amino acids.

The chain links TRBV27 to TRBJ2-7; tentative D call: TRBD2 (7 bases). Trimming took 5 bases from V and 2 from J, leaving 13 bases between them. CDR1 MNHEY and CDR2 SMNVEV come from the germline V gene (reference sequence). The CDR3 spans 14 residues. Here the CDR3 reads CASSPSRGPYEQYF. The CDR3 DNA reads as TGTGCCAGCAGTCCCTCGCGGGGGCCCTACGAGCAGTACTTC.